The 29 T cell receptor beta chains below were found in one sample sequenced in a study of beta chain features in type 1 diabetes (dated by TCRdb to the late 2010s). Libraries were made using the immunoSEQ multiplex PCR assay. The entire isolated RNA was reverse transcribed using the High Capacity cDNA Reverse Transcription Kit, and thus expressed TCRB transcripts were sequenced. TCRdb retrieved this table from immuneACCESS and kept in-frame rearrangements only. Not all clones are present; in checked studies, unresolved V genes account for under half, and no reason is known for the remainder. The sample includes nearly 350,000 clones, with less than 10% observed a single time. The ten largest make up roughly 0.44% of the sample. Sequencing used central memory CD4+ T cells from blood. The receptors were gathered from a woman between 18 and 29 years old in good health.

This clone was counted between two and nine times. The chain links TRBV11-2 to TRBJ2-3; possible D gene TRBD1, 5 bases. Trimming removed 1 base at V and 4 bases at J, with 9 bases between. This CDR3 is built from 14 residues. The germline V gene has CDR1 SGHAT and CDR2 FQNNGV. CDR3 in amino acids: CASSLGQGPDTQYF. CDR3 nucleotides: TGTGCCAGCAGCTTAGGGCAGGGCCCAGATACGCAGTATTTT.

This clone turned up a few times. J is TRBJ2-1 and V is TRBV11-3; D call uncertain. CDR1 and CDR2 (germline): SGHNT, YENEEA. The CDR3 consists of 15 residues. V was trimmed by 5 bases and J by 10 bases, leaving 21 bases between them. The CDR3 DNA follows: TGTGCCAGCAGCCGGAACACCGGAGTCGTGGGGGAGCAGTTCTTC. Protein product: CASSRNTGVVGEQFF.

In its sample, this clone was seen many times. V is TRBV4-3 and J is TRBJ1-2; D is possibly TRBD1 (6 bases). Trimming took off 0 bases at V and 7 bases at J, with 18 bases between the two ends. In germline, CDR1 is LGHNA, CDR2 YSLEER. The CDR3 length is 16 residues. CDR3 nucleotides: TGCGCCAGCAGCCAAGATCAGACCCAACAGGGTATTGGCTACACCTTC. It is translated as CASSQDQTQQGIGYTF.

J is TRBJ2-5 and V is TRBV5-1; D is tentatively TRBD1 or TRBD2 (6 bases each). The germline V and J ends were trimmed by 0 bases and 5 bases, with 14 bases remaining between them. The CDR3 has 15 amino acids. Germline-derived CDR1 and CDR2 are SGHRS and YFSETQ. CDR3 nucleotides: TGCGCCAGCAGCTTGGGGACAGCCGGAGGGGAGACCCAGTACTTC. Its translation: CASSLGTAGGETQYF. The full variable domain, completed using reference TRBV5-1 and TRBJ2-5, is KAGVTQTPRYLIKTRGQQVTLSCSPISGHRSVSWYQQTPGQGLQFLFEYFSETQRNKGNFPGRFSGRQFSNSRSEMNVSTLELGDSALYLCASSLGTAGGETQYFGPGTRLLVL.

This clone was seen more than once but under ten times. This clone may be a read error of a much larger clone one base away. This same CDR3 is encoded by further DNA sequences in the sample. CDR3 coding DNA: TGTGCCAGCAGCTCGTATAATGAGCAGTTCTTC. This codes for CASSSYNEQFF. The chain has TRBV5-6 and TRBJ2-1; no definite D call. The CDR3 totals 11 residues. Germline lookup yields CDR1 SGHDT and CDR2 YYEEEE. The V and J ends lost 3 bases and 7 bases respectively, with 5 bases between them. Variable domain in full (rest from reference TRBV5-6 and TRBJ2-1): DAGVTQSPTHLIKTRGQQVTLRCSPKSGHDTVSWYQQALGQGPQFIFQYYEEEERQRGNFPDRFSGHQFPNYSSELNVNALLLGDSALYLCASSSYNEQFFGPGTRLTVL.

This chain uses TRBV7-2 with TRBJ2-3; D ambiguous. Trimming took 1 base from V and 6 from J, leaving 14 bases between them. The CDR3 loop spans 15 amino acids. CDR1 is SGHTA and CDR2 is FQGNSA in the germline V gene. The CDR3 DNA follows: TGTGCCAGCAGCTTAGGTGGAGCTCAATCCGATACGCAGTATTTT. It translates to CASSLGGAQSDTQYF.

Only a few counts were recorded for this clone. CDR3 nucleotides: TGTGCCAGCAGCAGGGGACTCGACGCATCGGAGCAGTTCTTC. Residues: CASSRGLDASEQFF. The chain couples TRBV27 to TRBJ2-1, with D possibly called TRBD1 or TRBD2 (6 bases each). Trimming pared 6 bases from V and 10 bases from J, leaving 19 bases between. The germline V gene encodes CDR1 MNHEY and CDR2 SMNVEV (reference sequence). The CDR3 consists of 14 residues.

This clone has more than one count but fewer than ten. This rearrangement joins TRBV5-1 to TRBJ2-1, with TRBD2 identical over 8 bases. CDR1 and CDR2 (germline): SGHRS, YFSETQ. Unmatched junction bases numbered 12, after V lost 4 bases and J lost 9 bases. The CDR3 is made up of 15 amino acids. CDR3 nucleotides: TGCGCCAGCAGCGACGGGACTAGTTTGTTCGGTGAGCAGTTCTTC. This translates into CASSDGTSLFGEQFF.

This clone has more than one count but fewer than ten. The genes are TRBV29-1 and TRBJ2-5; 7 bases fit TRBD1. V lost 5 bases to trimming and J lost 1 base; unmatched junction nucleotides: 1. The germline V gene encodes CDR1 SQVTM and CDR2 ANQGSEA. CDR3 size: 12 residues. The CDR3: CSVRTGQETQYF. DNA for the CDR3: TGCAGCGTTAGGACAGGCCAAGAGACCCAGTACTTC.

This chain uses TRBV4-2 with TRBJ1-2; D uncertain. Germline CDR1 LGHNA, CDR2 YNFKEQ. This CDR3 region has 14 residues. Trimming pared 4 bases from V and 6 bases from J, leaving 15 bases between. CDR3 DNA: TGTGCCAGCAGCCGAGAGGCTGCTAGGGATGGCTACACCTTC. It is translated as CASSREAARDGYTF.

This clone was counted a few times. The chain recombines TRBV7-2 with TRBJ2-7; D unresolved. The CDR3 loop spans 12 amino acids. CDR1 and CDR2 from the germline V gene are SGHTA and FQGNSA. The V gene lost 5 bases and the J gene lost 3 bases, with 8 bases spanning the gap. CDR3 in DNA: TGTGCCAGCAGCCTACAGCGCTACGAGCAGTACTTC. Its translation is CASSLQRYEQYF.

This clone has more than one count but fewer than ten. The chain is built from TRBV7-2 and TRBJ2-7, with 7 bases that match TRBD2. The CDR3 loop spans 17 amino acids. Unmatched junction bases numbered 9, after V lost 1 base and J lost 0 bases. CDR1 and CDR2 from the germline V gene are SGHTA and FQGNSA. In nucleotides, the CDR3 is TGTGCCAGCAGCTTAGTTTTGGGCGGGAGTGCCTCCTACGAGCAGTACTTC. It encodes CASSLVLGGSASYEQYF. The full variable domain, completed using reference TRBV7-2 and TRBJ2-7, is GAGVSQSPSNKVTEKGKDVELRCDPISGHTALYWYRQSLGQGLEFLIYFQGNSAPDKSGLPSDRFSAERTGGSVSTLTIQRTQQEDSAVYLCASSLVLGGSASYEQYFGPGTRLTVT.

V and J are TRBV10-3 and TRBJ1-1, with D maybe TRBD1 (5 bases). Trimming took off 8 bases at V and 0 bases at J, with 10 bases between the two ends. The CDR3 loop spans 13 amino acids. Germline assignment: CDR1 ENHRY and CDR2 SYGVKD. The CDR3 sequence is CAIRDPMNTEAFF. CDR3 bases: TGTGCCATCCGGGACCCTATGAACACTGAAGCTTTCTTT.

There are many counts of this clone. The chain uses TRBV6-6 and TRBJ1-1; D perhaps matches TRBD1 (6 bases). This CDR3 spans 14 amino acids. Per germline, CDR1 MNHNY and CDR2 SVGAGI (reference sequence). Trimming left V 2 bases short and J 4 bases short, with 11 bases between. As DNA, the CDR3 is TGTGCCAGCAGTTACACAGGGTCGGGCACTGAAGCTTTCTTT. The encoded protein is CASSYTGSGTEAFF.

There are a few counts of this clone. This CDR3 is CASSQSHGDTGELFF. In DNA form, the CDR3 reads TGTGCCAGCAGCCAATCCCACGGCGACACCGGGGAGCTGTTTTTT. This chain joins TRBV5-8 and TRBJ2-2, with D unresolved. CDR1 and CDR2 (germline): SGHTS, YDEGEE. V lost 4 bases to trimming and J lost 3 bases, with 13 bases between them. This CDR3 has 15 residues.

This clone was counted between two and nine times. This sequence joins TRBV11-1 and TRBJ2-2; 10 bases match TRBD1. The germline gives CDR1 SGHAT, CDR2 FQDESV (reference sequence). The ends lost 6 bases at V and 6 bases at J; junction bases unmatched: 7. This CDR3 has 15 residues. CDR3 region: CASRRRTGGAGELFF. As DNA, the CDR3 is TGTGCCAGCAGACGCCGGACAGGGGGAGCCGGGGAGCTGTTTTTT.

There are many counts of this clone. V gene TRBV28 combines with J gene TRBJ2-7, with D perhaps matching TRBD1 (6 bases). The CDR3 totals 11 residues. With 10 bases removed from V and 3 bases from J, the gap between germline ends came to 10 bases. The V gene's germline CDR1 is MDHEN and CDR2 SYDVKM. The CDR3 DNA reads as TGTGCCACCGGGACATTCTACGAGCAGTACTTC. Its protein product is CATGTFYEQYF.

This clone was detected a few times. The chain links TRBV5-1 to TRBJ2-1, with TRBD2 matching over 8 bases. The CDR3 spans 15 residues. The V gene's germline CDR1 is SGHRS and CDR2 YFSETQ. V shed 1 base and J 6 bases; nucleotides not matched to a gene: 6. The CDR3 nucleotides read TGCGCCAGCAGCTTGCCGAGCGGGAGTGGCAATGAGCAGTTCTTC. Its translation: CASSLPSGSGNEQFF.

This clone has at least ten counts. V is TRBV21-1 and J is TRBJ1-5. TRBV21-1 is noted as a pseudogene. CDR3 size: 10 residues. The CDR3 DNA follows: TGTGCCGAGGGAGATCAGCCCCAGCATTTT. Its translation is CAEGDQPQHF.

As DNA, the CDR3 is TGTGCCAGCAGCTTAATTGTCTTTTCCAAAGAGACCCAGTACTTC. It specifies CASSLIVFSKETQYF. The V gene is TRBV7-8, the J gene TRBJ2-5, with no clear D. This CDR3 contains 15 residues. V was cut by 2 bases and J by 3 bases, with 13 bases left in between. Germline loops: CDR1 SGHVS, CDR2 FQNEAQ.

This clone was counted only a few times. The genes are TRBV28 and TRBJ1-1; 7 bases are shared with TRBD1. Per germline, CDR1 MDHEN and CDR2 SYDVKM. V was pared by 5 bases and J by 3 bases, with 9 bases of the junction left unmatched. The CDR3 sequence is 15 residues long. CDR3 sequence (DNA): TGTGCCAGCAGTGAACAGACAGGGCCATACACTGAAGCTTTCTTT. This sequence encodes CASSEQTGPYTEAFF.

This clone was counted a few times. The same CDR3 can be traced to other DNA sequences in this sample. This chain connects TRBV5-6 to TRBJ2-7, with TRBD1 matching over 11 bases. Trimming removed 4 bases from V and 4 bases from J; junction bases left unmatched: 4. The CDR3 is made up of 14 amino acids. Germline CDR1 reads SGHDT; CDR2 reads YYEEEE. The DNA for the CDR3 is TGTGCCAGCAGCCGAGGACAGGGGGCGTACGAGCAGTACTTC. This encodes CASSRGQGAYEQYF.

This chain uses TRBV15 with TRBJ1-5; TRBD1 is a possible D gene (5 bases). Germline V lookup: CDR1 LNHNV, CDR2 YYDKDF (reference sequence). V lost 3 bases and J 7 bases, leaving 13 bases between the germline ends. This CDR3 contains 14 residues. CDR3 sequence: CATSSFQGLQPQHF. DNA for the CDR3: TGTGCCACCAGCAGTTTTCAGGGTCTGCAGCCCCAGCATTTT.

V gene TRBV2 combines with J gene TRBJ1-4; D remains ambiguous. The CDR3 totals 11 residues. The germline V gene encodes CDR1 SNHLY and CDR2 FYNNEI. The V gene lost 7 bases and the J gene lost 8 bases, with 8 bases spanning the gap. CDR3 in DNA: TGTGCCAGCACCGAAGGGGAAAAACTGTTTTTT. Protein: CASTEGEKLFF.

The table lists this clone with a few counts. This likely traces to a read error, being one base from a far larger clone. The V gene is TRBV28, the J gene TRBJ1-1; D call uncertain. Trimming left V 6 bases short and J 0 bases short, with 2 bases between. CDR1 MDHEN and CDR2 SYDVKM come from the germline V gene. CDR3 length: 11 residues. This CDR3 is CASRMNTEAFF. As DNA, the CDR3 is TGTGCCAGCAGAATGAACACTGAAGCTTTCTTT.

This clone was detected only a few times. The chain links TRBV27 to TRBJ1-2, with D possibly TRBD1 on 5 matching bases. Germline V CDR1 and CDR2: MNHEY, SMNVEV (reference sequence). Trimming pared 3 bases from V and 8 bases from J, leaving 13 bases between. The CDR3 is made up of 13 amino acids. As DNA, the CDR3 is TGTGCCAGCAGTTTTGGGAGGGGTCGAGGCTACACCTTC. This translates into CASSFGRGRGYTF.

This clone was counted between two and nine times. The gene calls are TRBV7-2 and TRBJ2-5; TRBD2 agrees at 8 bases. The V and J ends lost 1 base and 1 base, in that order; junction bases with no gene match: 5. Germline V lookup: CDR1 SGHTA, CDR2 FQGNSA. This CDR3 is built from 16 residues. This chain's CDR3 is CASSLDPSGPQETQYF. CDR3 nucleotides: TGTGCCAGCAGCTTAGACCCTAGCGGGCCCCAAGAGACCCAGTACTTC.

V and J are TRBV7-2 and TRBJ2-1; D possibly uses TRBD1 or TRBD2 (6 bases each). Germline V gives CDR1 SGHTA, CDR2 FQGNSA. Trimming pared 1 base from V and 6 bases from J, leaving 19 bases between. CDR3 length: 17 residues. Written as DNA, the CDR3 is TGTGCCAGCAGCTTAGATCGAATTGGGGGGCCTTCCAATGAGCAGTTCTTC. Protein: CASSLDRIGGPSNEQFF. Supplemented by reference TRBV7-2 and TRBJ2-1, the full variable domain reads GAGVSQSPSNKVTEKGKDVELRCDPISGHTALYWYRQSLGQGLEFLIYFQGNSAPDKSGLPSDRFSAERTGGSVSTLTIQRTQQEDSAVYLCASSLDRIGGPSNEQFFGPGTRLTVL.

This clone was seen a few times. V and J are TRBV15 and TRBJ1-1; D gene unclear. CDR3 length equals 14 residues. The germline CDR1 and CDR2 sequences are LNHNV and YYDKDF (reference sequence). V lost 3 bases and J lost 1, with 9 bases in between. The DNA for the CDR3 is TGTGCCACCAGCAGGGAGAATAGGAACACTGAAGCTTTCTTT. Translating it yields CATSRENRNTEAFF.